This paragraph covers one TCR beta chain sequence. Its cognate antigen has yet to be identified. Per-nucleotide qualities are absent, and no much larger clonotype sits a single base away. Separate from the roughly 630-subject first cohort, the validation cohort of about 110 subjects was the group to which the donors belonged. Libraries were made using the immunoSEQ multiplex PCR assay. On the study's bioinformatics: A statistical classification framework was developed to diagnose cytomegalovirus status using the catalog of TCR beta chain sequences. This immuneACCESS table, as held by TCRdb, lists in-frame sequences with V and J called but not all clones. Of the missing ones, under half trace to an unresolved V gene in checked studies; the others have no known cause. Clonal size and the V and J genes are those of that table, whereas D and trimming came from the DNA. In all, the sample holds tens of thousands of clones, and approximately 96% of those were seen once. The ten largest clones add up to 2% to 2.5% of the sample.

This sample stems from a study of cytomegalovirus exposure and HLA in healthy donors listed by TCRdb under 2017. For the wider study: A later analysis indicated that the 90 to 150 validation repertoires were generated on the platform also employed for the 650 to 850 repertoires of the first cohort. To predict cytomegalovirus infection status, the study brought together high-throughput TCR immunosequencing, statistical association of individual TCRs with disease status, and machine learning. A separate validation cohort of over 95 different subjects was used in addition to the approximately 640-subject first cohort. The study aimed to test whether signatures of past pathogen exposure could be identified by cataloging public T cell receptors. The full study reports these points: A later analysis had no HLA typing for the validation cohort, so co-occurrence there was scored across all 130 or so repertoires. The classifier was reported to diagnose cytomegalovirus status with high specificity and sensitivity in both the original and validation cohorts. A total of 150 to 200 TCR beta chains were listed by the study as associated with cytomegalovirus. Most TCR sequences were observed very rarely across donors, whereas some public TCRs were present in many individuals. Subsequent analysis determined that TCRs grouped into clusters in the first cohort also showed a tendency toward co-occurrence across the 120 or so validation repertoires, and roughly 94% of cluster scores exceeded 0. A few of the identified cytomegalovirus-associated TCR beta chains were confirmed in vitro to be specific for cytomegalovirus antigens. The authors suggested that the approach could potentially be extended to other disease states and immunological phenotypes.

Specimen: PBMCs. This receptor was taken from a man aged 18-30 years in good health and CMV-seronegative.

The base sequence is TGTGCCAGCAGTTTATCCGTAGCCCGGGGGAATGAGCAGTTCTTC. The translation is CASSLSVARGNEQFF. The chain uses TRBV28 and TRBJ2-1; the D region possibly corresponds to TRBD2 (6 bases align). The germline V gene sets CDR1 to MDHEN and CDR2 to SYDVKM. CDR3 length: 15 amino acids, cysteine to phenylalanine. The read is trimmed to its CDR3 DNA, 45 bases read in frame from base 1. Relative to germline, V is 1 base shorter and J is 7 bases shorter, with 14 bases between their ends.